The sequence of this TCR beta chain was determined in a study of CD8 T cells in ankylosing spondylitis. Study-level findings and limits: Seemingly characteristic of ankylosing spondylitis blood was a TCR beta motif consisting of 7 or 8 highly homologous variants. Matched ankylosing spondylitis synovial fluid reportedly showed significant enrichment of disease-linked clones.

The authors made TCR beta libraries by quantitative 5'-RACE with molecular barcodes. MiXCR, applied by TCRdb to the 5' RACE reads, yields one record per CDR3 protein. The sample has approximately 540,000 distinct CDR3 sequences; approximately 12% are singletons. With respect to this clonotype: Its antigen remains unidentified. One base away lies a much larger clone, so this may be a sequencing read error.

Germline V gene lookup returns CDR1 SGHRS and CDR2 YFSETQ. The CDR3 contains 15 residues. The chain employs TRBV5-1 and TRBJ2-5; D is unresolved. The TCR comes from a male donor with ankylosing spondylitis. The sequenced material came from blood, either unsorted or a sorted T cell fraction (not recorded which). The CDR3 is CASSLVGPTEETQHF. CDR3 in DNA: TGCGCCAGCAGCTTGGTAGGGCCTACTGAAGAGACCCAGCACTTC.